These 14 T cell receptor beta chains share one sample of origin, sequenced in a study of T-cell memory formation after mild COVID-19. TCRdb itself ran the 5' RACE reads through MiXCR, one entry per CDR3 protein. The top ten hold about 31% of the sample, which has around 80,000 distinct CDR3 sequences, approximately 15% seen once. Specimen: PBMCs or a T cell subset sorted from them (not recorded which). These receptors originate from an adult woman who had mild COVID-19 (a few samples of this study predate the infection). Cell type and time point are not known.

This clonotype came up a few times. The chain carries TRBV5-1 and TRBJ2-7; 10 bases match TRBD2. The V segment lost 0 bases and the J segment 3 bases; nucleotides outside the gene matches: 6. This CDR3 spans 16 amino acids. Germline V gene lookup returns CDR1 SGHRS and CDR2 YFSETQ. DNA of the CDR3: TGCGCCAGCAGCTTGGGGGCTAGCGGGGGACGCTACGAGCAGTACTTC. This sequence encodes CASSLGASGGRYEQYF. Using reference TRBV5-1 and TRBJ2-7 for the parts outside the CDR3, the full variable domain is KAGVTQTPRYLIKTRGQQVTLSCSPISGHRSVSWYQQTPGQGLQFLFEYFSETQRNKGNFPGRFSGRQFSNSRSEMNVSTLELGDSALYLCASSLGASGGRYEQYFGPGTRLTVT.

The V gene is TRBV11-2, the J gene TRBJ2-2; no reliable D call. The V and J ends lost 1 base and 4 bases respectively, with 16 bases between them. From germline, CDR1 is SGHAT and CDR2 FQNNGV. The CDR3 spans 17 residues. CDR3 amino acids: CASSLGWLAFGTGELFF. Written as DNA, the CDR3 is TGTGCCAGCAGCTTAGGATGGCTGGCTTTTGGCACCGGGGAGCTGTTTTTT.

This clonotype was observed a few times. The chain couples TRBV4-1 to TRBJ2-7; D is tentatively TRBD1 or TRBD2 (5 bases each). CDR3 length equals 15 residues. Trimming pared 4 bases from V and 2 bases from J, leaving 15 bases between. Germline lookup yields CDR1 MGHRA and CDR2 YSYEKL. DNA of the CDR3: TGCGCCAGCAGCCGAATCCGGGACGGAGCCTACGAGCAGTACTTC. Its translation: CASSRIRDGAYEQYF.

Ten or more counts support this clonotype. This chain uses TRBV11-2 with TRBJ2-7; D may be TRBD2 (6 bases). This CDR3 is 14 amino acids long. CDR1 is SGHAT and CDR2 is FQNNGV in the germline V gene. V shed 4 bases and J shed 4 bases, with 14 bases lying between them. DNA for the CDR3: TGTGCCAGCAGCTCGGACTATGGGGGTTACGAGCAGTACTTC. The encoded protein is CASSSDYGGYEQYF.

A few counts support this clonotype. The rearrangement uses TRBV7-9 and TRBJ2-3, with TRBD1 matching over 9 bases. Germline V gene data show CDR1 as SEHNR and CDR2 as FQNEAQ (reference sequence). This CDR3 spans 16 amino acids. The V and J ends lost 4 bases and 0 bases, in that order; junction bases with no gene match: 5. The CDR3 here is CASSWTGDPSTDTQYF. The CDR3, as DNA: TGTGCCAGCAGCTGGACAGGGGACCCAAGCACAGATACGCAGTATTTT.

The chain uses TRBV12-3 or TRBV12-4 and TRBJ1-2; D gene ambiguous. This CDR3 has 12 amino acids. V shed 5 bases and J shed 3 bases, with 7 bases lying between them. DNA of the CDR3: TGTGCCAGCAGTCCCTCGGACTATGGCTACACCTTC. Translated, it gives CASSPSDYGYTF.

This clonotype was recorded a few times. The chain has TRBV5-6 and TRBJ2-2, with D unclear. The V gene's germline CDR1 is SGHDT and CDR2 YYEEEE. Trimming shortened V by 0 bases and J by 6 bases, and 6 bases separated the two germline ends. The CDR3 length is 13 residues. Here the CDR3 reads CASSLVSPGELFF. The CDR3, as DNA: TGTGCCAGCAGCTTGGTGTCCCCCGGGGAGCTGTTTTTT.

This clonotype was observed a handful of times. This rearrangement joins TRBV5-1 to TRBJ1-2; TRBD1 is a possible D gene (5 bases). This CDR3 is 15 amino acids long. Germline CDR1 SGHRS, CDR2 YFSETQ. V lost 3 bases, J lost 2 bases, and 14 bases lay in between. The CDR3 region has the DNA TGCGCCAGCAGCTACCCTCAATCAGGGAACTATGGCTACACCTTC. Protein product: CASSYPQSGNYGYTF.

The J gene is TRBJ1-5, the V gene TRBV6-5; TRBD1 is a possible D gene (6 bases). This CDR3 contains 13 residues. Germline CDR1 and CDR2: MNHEY and SVGAGI. Trimming pared 4 bases from V and 4 bases from J, leaving 8 bases between. The CDR3 here is CASSWGQNQPQHF. In DNA form, the CDR3 reads TGTGCCAGCAGTTGGGGGCAGAATCAGCCCCAGCATTTT.

The V gene is TRBV4-2, the J gene TRBJ2-3; TRBD2 is a possible D gene (6 bases). CDR1 is LGHNA, CDR2 YNFKEQ, per germline. The CDR3 consists of 15 residues. Trimming pared 4 bases from V and 0 bases from J, leaving 11 bases between. Here the CDR3 reads CASSPSSESTDTQYF. CDR3 DNA: TGTGCCAGCAGCCCCTCTAGCGAGAGCACAGATACGCAGTATTTT.

This clonotype was counted a few times. This chain connects TRBV7-9 to TRBJ1-5; no clear D. The V gene's germline CDR1 is SEHNR and CDR2 FQNEAQ (reference sequence). The CDR3 runs to 15 residues. V was cut by 2 bases and J by 4 bases, with 12 bases left in between. The CDR3 region is CASSLLGSPNQPQHF. For the CDR3, the DNA is TGTGCCAGCAGCTTATTGGGGAGCCCTAATCAGCCCCAGCATTTT.

The chain is built from TRBV29-1 and TRBJ1-1; D not resolved. With 4 bases removed from V and 0 bases from J, the gap between germline ends came to 12 bases. The CDR3 totals 14 residues. CDR1 is SQVTM, CDR2 ANQGSEA, per germline. CDR3 sequence: CSVGSPVLNTEAFF. CDR3 sequence (DNA): TGCAGCGTTGGGAGTCCGGTATTGAACACTGAAGCTTTCTTT.

This sequence joins TRBV14 and TRBJ1-2; D is unresolved. CDR1 is SGHDN and CDR2 is FVKESK in the germline V gene. V lost 0 bases and J 5 bases, leaving 13 bases between the germline ends. The CDR3 runs 15 residues. CDR3 residues: CASSQENQRPYGYTF. As DNA, the CDR3 is TGTGCCAGCAGCCAAGAGAACCAGCGCCCTTATGGCTACACCTTC.

This clonotype has only a few counts. The rearrangement joins TRBV5-1 to TRBJ2-3; 9 bases align to TRBD2. In germline, CDR1 is SGHRS, CDR2 YFSETQ. This CDR3 is built from 15 residues. The V segment lost 1 base and the J segment 3 bases; nucleotides outside the gene matches: 3. CDR3 sequence reads: CASSLISGRTDTQYF. CDR3 in DNA: TGCGCCAGCAGCTTGATCAGCGGGAGGACAGATACGCAGTATTTT.